This entry describes one T cell receptor beta chain. The data derive from a study of blood T cell repertoires in COVID-19. The CDR3 contains 16 residues. Trimming removed 0 bases at V and 10 bases at J, with 19 bases between. Germline loops: CDR1 MGHRA, CDR2 YSYEKL. Method: immunoSEQ multiplex PCR; TCRdb's copy keeps in-frame clones and lacks some. Counted here are about 190,000 clones, roughly 82% occurring once; the ten biggest clones make up approximately 4.7%. The sequence was collected from a woman aged 55-69 years with acute COVID-19. Sequencing was carried out using PBMCs or T cells enriched from blood (not recorded which). The chain couples TRBV4-1 to TRBJ2-1; maybe TRBD1 (6 bases). CDR3 sequence (DNA): TGCGCCAGCAGCCAAGATCGAAGGGACAAGGGTATGGAGCAGTTCTTC. Residues: CASSQDRRDKGMEQFF.